These 32 T cell receptor beta chains were all obtained from the same sample, sequenced in a study of T cells in Graves' hyperthyroidism and ophthalmopathy. It was RNA transcripts that yielded the amplified TCR beta CDR3 regions. During a first-round RT-PCR of the TCR CDR3, the HTBI primer set was used. TCRdb reprocessed the multiplex PCR reads with MiXCR, giving one entry per CDR3 protein. The sample lists approximately 560,000 distinct CDR3 sequences, 35% to 55% occurring once. Sequencing was carried out using peripheral blood or thyroid tissue (not recorded which). The receptors originated from a woman aged 18 to 35 with Graves' hyperthyroidism.

This chain uses TRBV10-3 with TRBJ1-6, with D possibly TRBD1 on 6 matching bases. Trimming removed 6 bases at V and 9 bases at J, with 15 bases between. This CDR3 has 14 residues. Germline-derived CDR1 and CDR2 are ENHRY and SYGVKD. The DNA of the CDR3 is TGTGCCATCAGAGGGGGTGATTCGGGTTCACCCCTCCACTTT. It is translated as CAIRGGDSGSPLHF.

This clonotype was counted a few times. This sequence joins TRBV7-9 and TRBJ2-7; no clear D. Germline lookup yields CDR1 SEHNR and CDR2 FQNEAQ (reference sequence). This CDR3 contains 14 residues. Trimming removed 1 base at V and 3 bases at J, with 10 bases between. CDR3 residues: CASSLVDGFYEQYF. The DNA for the CDR3 is TGTGCCAGCAGCTTAGTTGACGGCTTCTACGAGCAGTACTTC.

This clonotype came up many times. This chain uses TRBV24-1 with TRBJ1-5; TRBD1 matches at 8 bases. CDR3 length: 14 amino acids. The germline gives CDR1 KGHDR, CDR2 SFDVKD. V lost 4 bases, J lost 9 bases, and 7 bases stayed unmatched. The CDR3 nucleotides read TGTGCCACCAGTGACGGGGACAGGTCGCTGCCCCAGCATTTT. Its protein product is CATSDGDRSLPQHF.

The chain recombines TRBV7-9 with TRBJ2-7; D is possibly TRBD2 (5 bases). Trimming took 7 bases from V and 6 from J, leaving 13 bases between them. The CDR3 contains 12 residues. Germline assignment: CDR1 SEHNR and CDR2 FQNEAQ (reference sequence). The CDR3 bases are TGTGCCAGCACGAACGGGATTTGCGAGCAGTACTTC. Protein: CASTNGICEQYF.

This chain's CDR3 is CASTRTGGGNTEAFF. CDR3 in DNA: TGTGCCAGCACGAGGACAGGGGGCGGGAACACTGAAGCTTTCTTT. The chain is built from TRBV2 and TRBJ1-1, with 11 bases matching TRBD1. The CDR3 extends over 15 amino acids. The V segment lost 7 bases and the J segment 1 base; nucleotides outside the gene matches: 5. Germline lookup yields CDR1 SNHLY and CDR2 FYNNEI.

This clonotype has ten or more counts. The J gene is TRBJ1-1, the V gene TRBV10-3; D is uncertain. The CDR3 has 13 amino acids. CDR1 and CDR2 (germline): ENHRY, SYGVKD. Trimming took 4 bases from V and 6 from J, leaving 12 bases between them. The CDR3 spells CAISGLDSAEAFF. CDR3 DNA sequence: TGTGCCATCAGTGGGTTGGATTCCGCTGAAGCTTTCTTT.

This chain links TRBV5-1 with TRBJ1-3, with TRBD1 identical over 7 bases. Trimming at V came to 1 base and at J to 7 bases, leaving 11 bases not matched to a gene. CDR3 length: 16 residues. Per germline, CDR1 SGHRS and CDR2 YFSETQ. CDR3 sequence (DNA): TGCGCCAGCAGCTTGACGGGATCGACAGGGCTGAACACCATATATTTT. It is translated as CASSLTGSTGLNTIYF.

Concerning this clonotype: A much larger clone lies a single base off, so this may be a read error. The conserved closing phenylalanine or tryptophan is absent in this CDR3, likely reflecting a read error. This rearrangement joins TRBV29-1 to TRBJ2-5, with D possibly being TRBD1 (6 bases). The assigned J gene may be wrong: the sequence end matches TRBJ2-7 better. The CDR3 runs to 11 residues. The germline CDR1 and CDR2 sequences are SQVTM and ANQGSEA. For the CDR3, the DNA is TGCAGCGTTACAGGGTTCTACGAGCAGTACCTC. This codes for CSVTGFYEQYL.

Concerning this clonotype itself: This sequence may be a read error, since a much larger clone differs from it by one base. This sequence joins TRBV10-3 and TRBJ2-5, with D perhaps matching TRBD2 (6 bases). Germline CDR1 reads ENHRY; CDR2 reads SYGVKD. CDR3 size: 15 residues. CDR3 coding DNA: TGTGCCGTCAGTTTGGAGGGCGCCTCACAAGAGACCCAGTACTTC. The encoded protein is CAVSLEGASQETQYF.

The J gene is TRBJ1-2, the V gene TRBV10-3; D is perhaps TRBD1 (6 bases). This CDR3 has 13 residues. The V and J ends lost 7 bases and 0 bases respectively, with 9 bases between them. Germline assignment: CDR1 ENHRY and CDR2 SYGVKD. In DNA form, the CDR3 reads TGTGCCATCATGAACAGGGCTAACTATGGCTACACCTTC. Translation: CAIMNRANYGYTF.

The chain links TRBV2 to TRBJ1-2, with 8 positions matching TRBD1. Germline V gene data show CDR1 as SNHLY and CDR2 as FYNNEI. This CDR3 is 13 amino acids long. The DNA for the CDR3 is TGTGCTAGAAGGTTGGACAGGGTTGTTGGCTACACCTTC. Translated, it gives CARRLDRVVGYTF.

There are a few counts of this clonotype. The chain links TRBV20-1 to TRBJ2-6; D tentatively reads TRBD1 or TRBD2 (6 bases each). Trimming stripped 0 bases from V and 0 bases from J, with 9 bases between. Germline V gene lookup returns CDR1 DFQATT and CDR2 SNEGSKA (reference sequence). This CDR3 has 16 residues. The CDR3 protein is CSAREQGGSGANVLTF. The CDR3 DNA follows: TGCAGTGCTAGAGAACAGGGAGGCTCTGGGGCCAACGTCCTGACTTTC.

Concerning this clonotype itself: A read error may be the cause here, since a much bigger clone is one base away. V and J are TRBV7-9 and TRBJ2-5, with TRBD2 matching 10 bases. CDR1 is SEHNR, CDR2 FQNEAQ, per germline (reference sequence). This CDR3 region has 15 residues. The CDR3 region has the DNA TGTGCCAGCAGCACAGGACTAGCGGCCCAAGAGGCCCAGTACTTC. Translation: CASSTGLAAQEAQYF.

On this clonotype itself: A much larger clone is a single base away; this may be a read error. The chain combines TRBV2 with TRBJ1-1, with D tentatively TRBD1 (6 bases). The CDR3 length is 15 residues. CDR1 and CDR2 from the germline V gene are SNHLY and FYNNEI. Trimming stripped 6 bases from V and 1 base from J, with 15 bases between. Written as DNA, the CDR3 is TGTGCCAGCAGCGAACGGGGACAAGCGAACACTGAAGCTTTCTTT. Translation: CASSERGQANTEAFF.

The V call is TRBV20-1, the J call TRBJ1-5; 7 nucleotides align to TRBD1. The CDR3 length is 15 residues. Germline assignment: CDR1 DFQATT and CDR2 SNEGSKA (reference sequence). J lost 4 bases, V lost 6 bases, and 12 bases had no gene match. The CDR3 DNA follows: TGCAGTGCCAGGACAGCGGGACAGCGAAATCAGCCCCAGCATTTT. Translating it yields CSARTAGQRNQPQHF.

As DNA, the CDR3 is TGTGCCAGCAGTGAAACAGGGGTGTATAATGAAAAACTGTTTTTT. Amino acids: CASSETGVYNEKLFF. The gene calls are TRBV2 and TRBJ1-4; 7 nucleotides align to TRBD1. Germline CDR1 and CDR2: SNHLY and FYNNEI. V lost 2 bases to trimming and J lost 4 bases; unmatched junction nucleotides: 4. The CDR3 covers 15 residues.

Many counts were recorded for this clonotype. The chain links TRBV7-9 to TRBJ2-7, with 7 bases identical to TRBD1. Germline V CDR1 and CDR2: SEHNR, FQNEAQ (reference sequence). This CDR3 spans 15 amino acids. V gave up 4 bases and J gave up 2 bases; unmatched junction bases: 8. The CDR3 DNA follows: TGTGCCAGCAGCTCTCGAACCGGGACAGCCTACGAGCAGTACTTC. Protein sequence: CASSSRTGTAYEQYF.

The rearrangement uses TRBV5-1 and TRBJ2-7; 7 bases agree with TRBD2. The V gene end was trimmed by 1 base and the J gene end by 4 bases; junction bases not matched to a gene: 8. Per the germline V gene, CDR1 is SGHRS and CDR2 is YFSETQ. CDR3 length: 15 amino acids. The CDR3: CASSLLREVTYEQYF. The DNA for the CDR3 is TGCGCCAGCAGCTTGCTCCGGGAGGTTACTTACGAGCAGTACTTC.

This clonotype was recorded many times. V usage is TRBV15 and J usage is TRBJ2-5; D unresolved. V lost 1 base and J 2 bases, leaving 11 bases between the germline ends. Germline CDR1 LNHNV, CDR2 YYDKDF (reference sequence). This CDR3 contains 15 residues. The CDR3 protein is CATSRGARPQETQYF. The CDR3 coding sequence is TGTGCCACCAGCAGAGGGGCTAGACCACAAGAGACCCAGTACTTC.

Only a few counts were recorded for this clonotype. The V gene is TRBV15, the J gene TRBJ2-7, with D unresolved. Trimming pared 10 bases from V and 0 bases from J, leaving 13 bases between. The CDR3 totals 13 residues. Looked up from germline, CDR1 is LNHNV and CDR2 is YYDKDF (reference sequence). The CDR3 bases are TGTGCCAGCTGTTCCCGCGGCTCCTACGAGCAGTACTTC. This encodes CASCSRGSYEQYF.

In its sample, this clonotype was seen a few times. This chain links TRBV2 with TRBJ1-2; D might be TRBD1 (5 bases). The CDR3 has 15 residues. The V gene's germline CDR1 is SNHLY and CDR2 FYNNEI. The V end lost 5 bases, the J end lost 6 bases, and 19 bases lay between the germline ends. Here the CDR3 DNA reads TGTGCCAGCAGTTTAAGGGGAAGACAGCTCAATGGCTACACCTTC. Translating it yields CASSLRGRQLNGYTF.

J is TRBJ2-3 and V is TRBV7-3; D unresolved. CDR1 and CDR2 from the germline V gene are SGHTA and FQGTGA. V lost 4 bases, J lost 6 bases, and 11 bases lay in between. There are 13 residues in the CDR3. The CDR3 region has the DNA TGTGCCAGCAGCTCAGGCCCTCGGGATACGCAGTATTTT. Its protein is CASSSGPRDTQYF.

The chain links TRBV24-1 to TRBJ2-3; no firm D call. CDR3 length: 15 amino acids. Deletions cut 1 base from V and 1 base from J, with 8 bases between. Germline loops: CDR1 KGHDR, CDR2 SFDVKD. CDR3 in DNA: TGTGCCACCAGTGATTTCGGACGGGGCACAGATACGCAGTATTTT. Amino acid sequence: CATSDFGRGTDTQYF.

In regard to this clonotype: The conserved final phenylalanine or tryptophan is absent from the CDR3, which likely points to a read error. The DNA is omitted, as the CDR3 cannot be located on it reliably, and the CDR3 follows TCRdb's listing. The chain carries TRBV9 and TRBJ1-4; TRBD1, the table's D call, was not compared with the DNA. The CDR3 is 9 amino acids long, termini counted. Germline assignment: CDR1 SGDLS and CDR2 YYNGEE. CDR3 loop: CASSANRGS.

This clonotype was seen repeatedly, ten times or more. The chain combines TRBV24-1 with TRBJ2-5, with D perhaps TRBD1 (6 bases). The CDR3 is 14 amino acids. Deletions cut 5 bases from V and 1 base from J, with 10 bases between. Germline CDR1 and CDR2: KGHDR and SFDVKD. CDR3 loop: CATSARQAQETQYF. As DNA, the CDR3 is TGTGCCACCAGTGCCCGACAGGCCCAAGAGACCCAGTACTTC.

This clonotype was seen ten or more times. This sequence joins TRBV7-6 and TRBJ1-6, with 9 bases identical to TRBD1. CDR1 is SGHVS and CDR2 is FNYEAQ in the germline V gene. V was clipped by 5 bases and J by 9 bases; unmatched bases: 11. The CDR3 has 16 amino acids. CDR3 sequence reads: CASSARAGTGISPLHF. The CDR3 DNA follows: TGTGCCAGCAGCGCTCGAGCCGGGACAGGGATTTCACCCCTCCACTTT.

This sequence joins TRBV29-1 and TRBJ2-5, with 12 bases fitting TRBD2. Unmatched junction bases numbered 10, after V lost 7 bases and J lost 4 bases. The length of the CDR3 is 15 residues. The germline CDR1 and CDR2 sequences are SQVTM and ANQGSEA. The CDR3 reads CSATGLAGARETQYF. The CDR3 nucleotides are TGCAGCGCGACGGGACTAGCGGGTGCTCGAGAGACCCAGTACTTC. The entire variable domain, with the rest obtained from reference TRBV29-1 and TRBJ2-5, is as follows: SAVISQKPSRDICQRGTSLTIQCQVDSQVTMMFWYRQQPGQSLTLIATANQGSEATYESGFVIDKFPISRPNLTFSTLTVSNMSPEDSSIYLCSATGLAGARETQYFGPGTRLLVL.

V gene TRBV7-8 combines with J gene TRBJ1-5; possibly TRBD1 for D (5 bases). This CDR3 spans 16 amino acids. Germline CDR1 and CDR2: SGHVS and FQNEAQ. The ends were cut back, 4 bases at V and 4 bases at J, with 17 bases in the middle. The CDR3 sequence is CASSSLQGNANQPQHF. DNA for the CDR3: TGTGCCAGCAGCTCCCTCCAGGGAAATGCGAATCAGCCCCAGCATTTT. The full variable domain, its missing parts supplied by reference TRBV7-8 and TRBJ1-5, is GAGVSQSPRYKVAKRGQDVALRCDPISGHVSLFWYQQALGQGPEFLTYFQNEAQLDKSGLPSDRFFAERPEGSVSTLKIQRTQQEDSAVYLCASSSLQGNANQPQHFGDGTRLSIL.

This clonotype came up a few times. The V and J genes are TRBV9 and TRBJ2-5; possibly TRBD1 for D (5 bases). The CDR3 length is 14 residues. V gave up 6 bases and J gave up 5 bases, with 17 bases separating them. Germline CDR1 is SGDLS and CDR2 is YYNGEE. DNA of the CDR3: TGTGCCAGCACCTTAGGGGCCAACGAGGAGACCCAGTACTTC. Residues: CASTLGANEETQYF.

There are many counts of this clonotype. CDR3 protein: CATSRSGTGQNQPQHF. The CDR3 coding sequence is TGTGCCACCAGCAGGAGCGGGACAGGGCAAAATCAGCCCCAGCATTTT. The rearrangement uses TRBV15 and TRBJ1-5; 9 bases fit TRBD1. V gave up 3 bases and J gave up 4 bases; unmatched junction bases: 7. The CDR3 sequence is 16 residues long. Germline V lookup: CDR1 LNHNV, CDR2 YYDKDF (reference sequence).

In this sample, this clonotype turned up once. The rearrangement links TRBV29-1 to TRBJ2-7; 8 bases map to TRBD1. Per germline, CDR1 SQVTM and CDR2 ANQGSEA. The CDR3 contains 11 residues. J lost 3 bases, V lost 7 bases, and 2 bases had no gene match. Here the CDR3 DNA reads TGCAGCGGAGGACAGGGCTACGAGCAGTACTTC. Its protein is CSGGQGYEQYF.

The V gene is TRBV7-2, the J gene TRBJ1-4; D is unclear. This CDR3 is built from 13 residues. In germline, CDR1 is SGHTA, CDR2 FQGNSA. Trimming pared 3 bases from V and 5 bases from J, leaving 7 bases between. This CDR3 reads CASSFHMNEKLFF. In nucleotides, the CDR3 is TGTGCCAGCAGCTTTCATATGAATGAAAAACTGTTTTTT.